The 27 T cell receptor beta chains given below trace back to one sample, sequenced in a study of OX40 agonist ivuxolimab in advanced cancers. Only in-frame clones appear in the TCRdb table, and some are missing; sequencing was by immunoSEQ multiplex PCR. The sample shows approximately 77,000 clones, 91% of them seen only once. This material consisted of CD4+ or CD8+ T cells sorted from blood, taken in a trial of the OX40 agonist ivuxolimab. These receptors all come from an adult with an advanced solid tumor such as melanoma, head and neck, liver or kidney cancer.

The rearrangement links TRBV5-1 to TRBJ2-7; the match to TRBD1 covers 7 bases. V gave up 2 bases and J gave up 2 bases; unmatched junction bases: 4. The CDR3 runs 14 residues. Looked up from germline, CDR1 is SGHRS and CDR2 is YFSETQ. CDR3 nucleotide sequence: TGCGCCAGCAGCTTACAGGGGAGCGCCTACGAGCAGTACTTC. This sequence encodes CASSLQGSAYEQYF. The full variable domain, completed using reference TRBV5-1 and TRBJ2-7, is KAGVTQTPRYLIKTRGQQVTLSCSPISGHRSVSWYQQTPGQGLQFLFEYFSETQRNKGNFPGRFSGRQFSNSRSEMNVSTLELGDSALYLCASSLQGSAYEQYFGPGTRLTVT.

The genes are TRBV28 and TRBJ2-1; 7 nucleotides agree with TRBD1. Germline V CDR1 and CDR2: MDHEN, SYDVKM. CDR3 length: 14 amino acids. J was trimmed by 6 bases and V by 4 bases; bases with no gene match: 6. Written as DNA, the CDR3 is TGTGCCAGCAGTTCCCGACAGGGCGGCAATGAGCAGTTCTTC. Residues: CASSSRQGGNEQFF.

V is TRBV5-1 and J is TRBJ1-4; D is uncertain. V was shortened by 1 base and J by 4 bases, with 5 bases between the two germline ends. The CDR3 runs to 13 residues. The germline CDR1 and CDR2 sequences are SGHRS and YFSETQ. CDR3 in DNA: TGCGCCAGCAGCTTGAGCAGTAATGAAAAACTGTTTTTT. It encodes CASSLSSNEKLFF. Full variable domain (rest looked up from reference TRBV5-1 and TRBJ1-4): KAGVTQTPRYLIKTRGQQVTLSCSPISGHRSVSWYQQTPGQGLQFLFEYFSETQRNKGNFPGRFSGRQFSNSRSEMNVSTLELGDSALYLCASSLSSNEKLFFGSGTQLSVL.

This clone has just one count. The V call is TRBV7-2, the J call TRBJ2-3; either TRBD1 or TRBD2 may supply D (5 bases each). The length of the CDR3 is 17 residues. Germline loops: CDR1 SGHTA, CDR2 FQGNSA. Trimming removed 3 bases at V and 8 bases at J, with 24 bases between. As DNA, the CDR3 is TGTGCCAGCAGCTTGCGCCCCCGCCGGGACCCCAGAGCTACGCAGTATTTT. Its protein is CASSLRPRRDPRATQYF. Filled out from reference TRBV7-2 and TRBJ2-3, the complete variable domain reads GAGVSQSPSNKVTEKGKDVELRCDPISGHTALYWYRQSLGQGLEFLIYFQGNSAPDKSGLPSDRFSAERTGGSVSTLTIQRTQQEDSAVYLCASSLRPRRDPRATQYFGPGTRLTVL.

The V call is TRBV20-1, the J call TRBJ2-1; a weak D match, TRBD2 (6 bases). This CDR3 has 10 residues. In germline, CDR1 is DFQATT, CDR2 SNEGSKA (reference sequence). The CDR3 is CGKGGNEQFF. The CDR3 region has the DNA TGCGGCAAGGGAGGCAATGAGCAGTTCTTC.

The chain has TRBV30 and TRBJ2-7, with 9 bases identical to TRBD2. V shed 3 bases and J 1 base; nucleotides not matched to a gene: 7. The CDR3 is 15 residues long. Germline V gives CDR1 GTSNPN, CDR2 SVGIG (reference sequence). CDR3 protein: CAWRVLAGVSYEQYF. CDR3 bases: TGTGCCTGGAGGGTACTAGCGGGCGTGTCCTACGAGCAGTACTTC.

The rearrangement links TRBV6-5 to TRBJ2-1; 9 bases match TRBD2. Germline lookup yields CDR1 MNHEY and CDR2 SVGAGI. The trim removed 7 bases at V and 4 bases at J, leaving 8 bases unmatched. This CDR3 has 15 residues. CDR3 loop: CASNPASGMYNEQFF. The CDR3 region has the DNA TGTGCCAGCAATCCGGCTAGCGGGATGTACAATGAGCAGTTCTTC.

The chain combines TRBV28 with TRBJ2-2; either TRBD1 or TRBD2 may fit D (7 bases each). This CDR3 comprises 15 residues. CDR1 is MDHEN and CDR2 is SYDVKM in the germline V gene. V was clipped by 7 bases and J by 7 bases, with 19 bases between them. The DNA of the CDR3 is TGTGCCAGCACGCCAGGGGGAGGGCCAGACGGGGAGCTGTTTTTT. Translating gives CASTPGGGPDGELFF.

The chain joins TRBV7-9 to TRBJ2-1, with D tentatively TRBD1 (5 bases). CDR3 length equals 15 residues. Germline V CDR1 and CDR2: SEHNR, FQNEAQ (reference sequence). V was cut by 5 bases and J by 3 bases, with 14 bases left in between. CDR3 residues: CASSPSSGIYNEQFF. CDR3 DNA: TGTGCCAGCAGCCCCTCCTCAGGGATCTACAATGAGCAGTTCTTC.

This clone was seen once. V gene TRBV6-5 combines with J gene TRBJ2-7, with 14 nucleotides matching TRBD2. V dropped 4 bases and J dropped 6; count of bases not matched to a gene: 5. The germline V gene encodes CDR1 MNHEY and CDR2 SVGAGI. The CDR3 covers 15 residues. The CDR3 region has the DNA TGTGCCAGCAGTTCGACTAGCGGGAGGGCGGGCGAGCAGTACTTC. Its protein product is CASSSTSGRAGEQYF.

The chain links TRBV28 to TRBJ2-1; D is perhaps TRBD2 (6 bases). The V end lost 6 bases, the J end lost 7 bases, and 19 bases lay between the germline ends. Germline lookup yields CDR1 MDHEN and CDR2 SYDVKM. The CDR3 is made up of 15 amino acids. CDR3: CASSPGSGGRNEQFF. CDR3 sequence (DNA): TGTGCCAGCAGCCCAGGTAGCGGAGGGAGGAATGAGCAGTTCTTC.

V is TRBV7-8 and J is TRBJ2-1, with D unresolved. The CDR3 length is 16 residues. Germline CDR1 is SGHVS and CDR2 is FQNEAQ. Trimming took 5 bases from V and 0 from J, leaving 14 bases between them. The CDR3 DNA follows: TGTGCCAGCAGCCCCTTCGGCGGAAACTCCTACAATGAGCAGTTCTTC. Translating gives CASSPFGGNSYNEQFF.

CDR3: CAWSVRGWGEAFF. The CDR3 DNA reads TGTGCCTGGAGTGTACGGGGGTGGGGTGAAGCTTTCTTT. The chain combines TRBV30 with TRBJ1-1; possibly TRBD1 for D (5 bases). With 0 bases removed from V and 7 bases from J, the gap between germline ends came to 12 bases. CDR1 and CDR2 (germline): GTSNPN, SVGIG (reference sequence). The CDR3 spans 13 residues.

This chain joins TRBV7-9 and TRBJ1-4, with 7 positions matching TRBD1. Germline-derived CDR1 and CDR2 are SEHNR and FQNEAQ (reference sequence). V was pared by 3 bases and J by 10 bases, with 14 bases of the junction left unmatched. CDR3 length: 16 residues. The CDR3 nucleotides read TGTGCCAGCAGCTTGTCCCGGTGGGACAGAAGCGGAAAACTGTTTTTT. Translation gives CASSLSRWDRSGKLFF. The full variable domain, in which reference TRBV7-9 and TRBJ1-4 provide the parts outside the CDR3, is DTGVSQNPRHKITKRGQNVTFRCDPISEHNRLYWYRQTLGQGPEFLTYFQNEAQLEKSRLLSDRFSAERPKGSFSTLEIQRTEQGDSAMYLCASSLSRWDRSGKLFFGSGTQLSVL.

About this clone itself: One junction end disagrees with the germline gene, perhaps due to a read error. The V call is TRBV5-6, the J call TRBJ1-2; no firm D call. Germline V gene data show CDR1 as SGHDT and CDR2 as YYEEEE. There are 11 residues in the CDR3. The CDR3 region has the DNA TGTGCCAGCAGCTTGGACGGATCCCCTCGCTTC. Translated: CASSLDGSPRF.

The rearrangement joins TRBV4-1 to TRBJ1-2, with TRBD1 as a possible D gene (6 bases). V lost 2 bases to trimming and J lost 4 bases, with 17 bases between them. CDR1 and CDR2 from the germline V gene are MGHRA and YSYEKL. This CDR3 comprises 16 residues. The CDR3 coding sequence is TGCGCCAGCAGCCAACCCGTAGGGGGACCTCTCTATGGCTACACCTTC. Translating gives CASSQPVGGPLYGYTF.

With respect to this clone: Other nucleotide sequences in the sample specify the same CDR3. The CDR3 protein is CASSVAGLRAGELFF. The CDR3 coding sequence is TGTGCCAGCAGCGTCGCGGGGTTGCGGGCCGGGGAGCTGTTTTTT. V and J are TRBV9 and TRBJ2-2; possible D gene TRBD2, 6 bases. Trimming removed 2 bases at V and 6 bases at J, with 14 bases between. In germline, CDR1 is SGDLS, CDR2 YYNGEE. The length of the CDR3 is 15 residues.

The table lists this clone with a count of one. J is TRBJ2-5 and V is TRBV28; 8 nucleotides agree with TRBD2. The junction had 22 bases not matched to a gene; V was cut back by 6 bases and J by 7 bases. Germline CDR1 MDHEN, CDR2 SYDVKM. The CDR3 runs to 18 residues. The CDR3 DNA follows: TGTGCCAGCAGCACGACCGCCGGGACTAGTTTTTCATCAGGGACCCAGTACTTC. Its protein is CASSTTAGTSFSSGTQYF.

The chain combines TRBV7-3 with TRBJ1-5; weak D call: TRBD1 (6 bases). V was trimmed by 10 bases and J by 5 bases, leaving 9 bases between them. Germline V gene lookup returns CDR1 SGHTA and CDR2 FQGTGA. This CDR3 contains 11 residues. In nucleotides, the CDR3 is TGTGCCACCGGACAGTATCAGCCCCAGCATTTT. Protein product: CATGQYQPQHF.

This chain connects TRBV1 to TRBJ2-5. The J call may not be correct, given that the DNA end is closer to TRBJ2-7. TRBV1 is designated a pseudogene. This CDR3 is 16 amino acids long. CDR3 nucleotides: TGCACCAGCAGCCAGGTCGCTCCGACAGGAGGGTACGAGCAGTACTTC. This translates into CTSSQVAPTGGYEQYF.

The chain uses TRBV7-2 and TRBJ2-7, with 9 positions matching TRBD1. V dropped 5 bases and J dropped 2; count of bases not matched to a gene: 10. This CDR3 has 16 residues. Germline V gene lookup returns CDR1 SGHTA and CDR2 FQGNSA. The CDR3 nucleotides read TGTGCCAGCAGCCAATCCGGGACAGGGATCCCCTACGAGCAGTACTTC. It translates to CASSQSGTGIPYEQYF.

V is TRBV10-3 and J is TRBJ2-5; 7 positions match TRBD1. The CDR3 consists of 14 residues. With V trimmed by 4 bases and J by 5 bases, 7 bases remained unmatched. CDR1 ENHRY and CDR2 SYGVKD come from the germline V gene. This CDR3 reads CAISGTGERETQYF. Here the CDR3 DNA reads TGTGCCATCAGTGGCACAGGGGAGCGGGAGACCCAGTACTTC.

The CDR3 spells CASSFREREGRPQFF. In DNA, the CDR3 is TGTGCCAGCAGCTTTAGAGAGCGGGAGGGCAGGCCCCAGTTCTTC. V usage is TRBV11-3 and J usage is TRBJ2-1; 10 bases align to TRBD2. CDR1 and CDR2 from the germline V gene are SGHNT and YENEEA. The CDR3 contains 15 residues. V lost 3 bases, J lost 13 bases, and 12 bases stayed unmatched.

The chain carries TRBV6-5 and TRBJ2-7; 7 nucleotides align to TRBD2. The CDR3 contains 14 residues. The V and J ends lost 4 bases and 0 bases, in that order; junction bases with no gene match: 3. Germline CDR1 is MNHEY and CDR2 is SVGAGI. In DNA, the CDR3 is TGTGCCAGCAGTTTGAGCGGGAACTCCTACGAGCAGTACTTC. It yields the protein CASSLSGNSYEQYF.

The rearrangement links TRBV7-9 to TRBJ2-7; 7 bases match TRBD2. V shed 2 bases, J shed 5 bases, and the junction held 3 bases outside the gene matches. Germline lookup yields CDR1 SEHNR and CDR2 FQNEAQ (reference sequence). The CDR3 extends over 13 amino acids. This CDR3 reads CASSLMGGNEQYF. The CDR3 coding sequence is TGTGCCAGCAGCTTAATGGGAGGGAACGAGCAGTACTTC. The full variable domain, with the rest looked up from reference TRBV7-9 and TRBJ2-7, is DTGVSQNPRHKITKRGQNVTFRCDPISEHNRLYWYRQTLGQGPEFLTYFQNEAQLEKSRLLSDRFSAERPKGSFSTLEIQRTEQGDSAMYLCASSLMGGNEQYFGPGTRLTVT.

The rearrangement uses TRBV28 and TRBJ1-5; tentatively, D is TRBD1 (5 bases). Germline V gene data show CDR1 as MDHEN and CDR2 as SYDVKM. The CDR3 contains 16 residues. Deletions cut 7 bases from V and 0 bases from J, with 16 bases between. The CDR3 DNA sequence: TGTGCCAGCACCTTACCTGGGGGAGGTAGCAATCAGCCCCAGCATTTT. Translated: CASTLPGGGSNQPQHF.

The chain uses TRBV5-1 and TRBJ2-5; D might be TRBD1 (6 bases). Judging by the DNA end, TRBJ2-7 fits better; the J call may be wrong. The CDR3 consists of 14 residues. Germline CDR1 reads SGHRS; CDR2 reads YFSETQ. The CDR3 coding sequence is TGCGCCAGCAGCTTGGGACAGGTTTCCTACGAGCAGTACTTC. Translated, it gives CASSLGQVSYEQYF.